Described below is a single T cell receptor beta chain sequence and its context. Its antigen is currently not known. Base qualities are not recorded, but no much larger clone differs from it by a single base. The CDR3 spans 17 residues, from the cysteine through the phenylalanine. Only the CDR3 region is kept as DNA, spanning 51 bases read in frame from base 1. Trimming costs V 4 bases and J 4 bases, and their ends lie 20 bases apart. Looking up the germline V gene yields CDR1 SGHVS and CDR2 FQNEAQ. The immunoSEQ Assay, a bias-controlled multiplex PCR, was used to amplify TCRbeta CDR3 regions from genomic DNA. In the source study's methods: The number of nucleated cells in each sample was estimated by amplification of reference gene primers within the assay. To quantify the absolute abundance of each unique TCRbeta CDR3 rearrangement, sequence reads were collapsed and filtered. Productive Simpson clonality was computed per sample as the square root of Simpson's diversity index over productive rearrangements. Entries here come from immuneACCESS through TCRdb and include only in-frame sequences with V and J called. Some clones fail to appear in such tables; in the studies checked, an unresolved V gene covers under half of the shortfall, and the cause of the remainder is unknown. The V and J calls and clone size were taken over from that table, and D and trimming were inferred from the DNA. In all, the sample holds over 50,000 clones, and 70% to 90% of those were seen once. The ten most abundant clones make up around 27% of the sample.

Each collaborating institution followed its own protocols to collect whole blood in K2EDTA tubes. For TCRbeta analysis, collaborators shipped samples as frozen whole blood, isolated PBMCs, or DNA extracted from either of those sample types. The sample belongs to a study of blood T cell repertoires in COVID-19 (dated by TCRdb to about 2020). In the study overall: Samples from collaborators originated in the United States, Italy and Spain and spanned both the acute and convalescent phases of COVID-19. HLA class I and class II types, where available, came from metadata supplied by the sample provider rather than from assay-based typing. A freely available public database, intended as a resource for researchers studying the immune response to SARS-CoV-2, is where the repertoires were released. The samples were drawn from two sources: the first 160 participants of the ongoing ImmuneRACE study, and fewer than 1,500 subjects contributed by 6 global collaborators. The material from the prospective study consisted of cDNA or gDNA derived from T cells, B-cell-depleted T cells, or PBMCs. Nearly every sample came with metadata listing a de-identified subject ID, COVID-19 status, age in years and sex. The dataset comprised deeply sampled blood TCRbeta repertoires from subjects exposed to, actively infected with, or recovered from COVID-19.

What the study reported, not specific to this receptor: The amount of clinical and demographic metadata varied by source and participant and was provided uncurated.

The chain links TRBV7-8 with TRBJ1-5, and TRBD1 may be the D gene, going by 5 matching bases. The TCR originated in a human donor in a cohort sampled during active COVID-19. The specimen was peripheral blood. CDR3 region: CASSSLRRAQPNQPQHF. The DNA is TGTGCCAGCAGCTCCCTACGCAGGGCACAGCCGAATCAGCCCCAGCATTTT. With the portions outside the CDR3 filled from the reference TRBV7-8 and TRBJ1-5 genes, the complete variable region becomes GAGVSQSPRYKVAKRGQDVALRCDPISGHVSLFWYQQALGQGPEFLTYFQNEAQLDKSGLPSDRFFAERPEGSVSTLKIQRTQQEDSAVYLCASSSLRRAQPNQPQHFGDGTRLSIL.